These 25 T cell receptor beta chains were sequenced from one sample in a study of T cell changes during pregnancy in multiple sclerosis. Generated by immunoSEQ multiplex PCR, the TCRdb table keeps only in-frame clones and is missing some. The sample lists about 93,000 clones; 85% to 95% were seen once. Specimen: peripheral blood, collected after pregnancy. The receptor set was obtained from a female donor with multiple sclerosis, enrolled in a pregnancy study.

Only one count was recorded for this clone. The chain carries TRBV30 and TRBJ2-3; D is perhaps TRBD2 (6 bases). This CDR3 has 13 amino acids. The ends were cut back, 3 bases at V and 14 bases at J, with 21 bases in the middle. Looked up from germline, CDR1 is GTSNPN and CDR2 is SVGIG (reference sequence). The CDR3 is CAWRTGGPPVAYF. DNA for the CDR3: TGTGCCTGGAGAACAGGAGGGCCCCCCGTTGCGTATTTT.

V usage is TRBV9 and J usage is TRBJ2-5; 7 bases align to TRBD2. The CDR3 contains 15 residues. Germline CDR1 and CDR2: SGDLS and YYNGEE. V was pared by 2 bases and J by 4 bases, with 8 bases of the junction left unmatched. CDR3 residues: CASSVGGVSGETQYF. The CDR3 DNA is TGTGCCAGCAGCGTTGGGGGGGTGTCAGGAGAGACCCAGTACTTC.

The chain combines TRBV30 with TRBJ1-5, with D maybe TRBD1 (6 bases). This CDR3 has 17 residues. The V gene's germline CDR1 is GTSNPN and CDR2 SVGIG (reference sequence). The ends were cut back, 3 bases at V and 4 bases at J, with 22 bases in the middle. The CDR3 loop reads CAWSAARVGGLNQPQHF. CDR3 coding DNA: TGTGCCTGGAGCGCCGCCCGCGTGGGGGGGCTGAATCAGCCCCAGCATTTT.

The genes are TRBV19 and TRBJ2-5, with a tentative D call TRBD1 (6 bases). The CDR3 has 15 amino acids. Germline lookup yields CDR1 LNHDA and CDR2 SQIVND (reference sequence). V lost 4 bases and J lost 2, with 14 bases in between. The CDR3 is CASSTLGQFQETQYF. The CDR3 region has the DNA TGTGCCAGTAGTACCCTAGGACAGTTTCAAGAGACCCAGTACTTC. The whole variable domain, remainder taken from reference TRBV19 and TRBJ2-5, is DGGITQSPKYLFRKEGQNVTLSCEQNLNHDAMYWYRQDPGQGLRLIYYSQIVNDFQKGDIAEGYSVSREKKESFPLTVTSAQKNPTAFYLCASSTLGQFQETQYFGPGTRLLVL.

V usage is TRBV28 and J usage is TRBJ2-7; TRBD2 matches at 11 bases. The J segment lost 1 base and the V segment lost 5 bases, leaving 4 bases of the junction unmatched. This CDR3 region has 15 residues. Germline V CDR1 and CDR2: MDHEN, SYDVKM. The CDR3 spells CASSLSGGASYEQYF. DNA of the CDR3: TGTGCCAGCAGTCTTAGCGGGGGGGCGTCCTACGAGCAGTACTTC.

The chain recombines TRBV6-5 with TRBJ2-7; 9 bases are a match to TRBD1. Germline V CDR1 and CDR2: MNHEY, SVGAGI. V dropped 4 bases and J dropped 2; count of bases not matched to a gene: 3. CDR3 length: 14 residues. The CDR3 region is CASSSRTGAYEQYF. CDR3 in DNA: TGTGCCAGCAGTTCCCGGACAGGGGCCTACGAGCAGTACTTC.

The V and J genes are TRBV9 and TRBJ2-5; TRBD1 might be the D (5 bases). V was cut by 3 bases and J by 5 bases, with 14 bases left in between. CDR3 length: 14 residues. Germline CDR1 is SGDLS and CDR2 is YYNGEE. The CDR3 sequence: CASSGPQGSETQYF. For the CDR3, the DNA is TGTGCCAGCAGCGGACCCCAGGGTTCGGAGACCCAGTACTTC.

The rearrangement uses TRBV14 and TRBJ1-6; 7 bases fit TRBD1. The CDR3 runs to 14 residues. The germline gives CDR1 SGHDN, CDR2 FVKESK. The V gene end was trimmed by 4 bases and the J gene end by 7 bases; junction bases not matched to a gene: 4. The CDR3 protein is CASSLTGKNSPLHF. The CDR3 region has the DNA TGTGCCAGCAGCCTGACAGGGAAGAATTCACCCCTCCACTTT.

This chain links TRBV19 with TRBJ2-6; 10 bases agree with TRBD1. V was pared by 5 bases and J by 2 bases, with 6 bases of the junction left unmatched. The CDR3 sequence is 17 residues long. Looked up from germline, CDR1 is LNHDA and CDR2 is SQIVND (reference sequence). Here the CDR3 reads CASSGGQGEAGANVLTF. The CDR3 DNA is TGTGCCAGTAGTGGAGGACAGGGGGAGGCTGGGGCCAACGTCCTGACTTTC.

The rearrangement uses TRBV18 and TRBJ2-2; a weak D match, TRBD1 (6 bases). Germline V gene data show CDR1 as KGHSH and CDR2 as LQKENI. Trimming removed 0 bases from V and 6 bases from J, with 17 bases in between. The CDR3 is 17 amino acids. CDR3 DNA: TGTGCCAGCTCACCACCGGGAGAACAGGGAAAAGCCGGGGAGCTGTTTTTT. Protein: CASSPPGEQGKAGELFF. The whole variable domain, remainder taken from reference TRBV18 and TRBJ2-2, is NAGVMQNPRHLVRRRGQEARLRCSPMKGHSHVYWYRQLPEEGLKFMVYLQKENIIDESGMPKERFSAEFPKEGPSILRIQQVVRGDSAAYFCASSPPGEQGKAGELFFGEGSRLTVL.

The J gene is TRBJ1-6, the V gene TRBV9, with D maybe TRBD1 (5 bases). Germline V CDR1 and CDR2: SGDLS, YYNGEE. The V gene lost 4 bases and the J gene lost 6 bases, with 14 bases spanning the gap. There are 15 residues in the CDR3. The CDR3 region has the DNA TGTGCCAGCAGCCCCGAGACAGAGCCTAATTCACCCCTCCACTTT. Encoded protein: CASSPETEPNSPLHF.

This clone occurred a few times. V is TRBV27 and J is TRBJ2-7; 7 bases agree with TRBD1. Per the germline V gene, CDR1 is MNHEY and CDR2 is SMNVEV (reference sequence). The CDR3 runs 18 residues. Losses at the gene ends were 6 bases for V and 0 bases for J; bases not matched to a gene: 17. CDR3 nucleotide sequence: TGTGCCAGCAGCCTAGGGGGCCTAAGACGTCGTAGCTCCTACGAGCAGTACTTC. This sequence encodes CASSLGGLRRRSSYEQYF.

The chain couples TRBV5-1 to TRBJ2-6; 7 positions agree with TRBD1. The CDR3 runs 17 residues. V dropped 1 base and J dropped 4; count of bases not matched to a gene: 8. Germline values: CDR1 SGHRS, CDR2 YFSETQ. The CDR3 sequence is CASSLLSTGVGANVLTF. For the CDR3, the DNA is TGCGCCAGCAGCTTGCTATCTACAGGGGTAGGGGCCAACGTCCTGACTTTC.

V gene TRBV14 combines with J gene TRBJ1-1; 7 nucleotides align to TRBD1. CDR3 length: 15 amino acids. J gave up 3 bases and V 4 bases, and 8 bases lay outside the gene matches. Germline V gene data show CDR1 as SGHDN and CDR2 as FVKESK. CDR3 in amino acids: CASSPQGVRYTEAFF. CDR3 DNA sequence: TGTGCCAGCAGCCCCCAGGGGGTCCGGTACACTGAAGCTTTCTTT.

The V and J genes are TRBV7-8 and TRBJ1-1; TRBD1 is a possible D gene (5 bases). The ends were cut back, 1 base at V and 0 bases at J, with 9 bases in the middle. The germline V gene has CDR1 SGHVS and CDR2 FQNEAQ. The CDR3 extends over 15 amino acids. CDR3 in DNA: TGTGCCAGCAGCTTAGGCGGGGCGTTGAACACTGAAGCTTTCTTT. Translated, it gives CASSLGGALNTEAFF. Drawing the rest from reference TRBV7-8 and TRBJ1-1, the complete variable domain is GAGVSQSPRYKVAKRGQDVALRCDPISGHVSLFWYQQALGQGPEFLTYFQNEAQLDKSGLPSDRFFAERPEGSVSTLKIQRTQQEDSAVYLCASSLGGALNTEAFFGQGTRLTVV.

This clone was seen a single time. The chain has TRBV6-1 and TRBJ2-7; 9 bases map to TRBD1. This CDR3 contains 15 residues. Per germline, CDR1 MNHNS and CDR2 SASEGT. V gave up 5 bases and J gave up 0 bases; unmatched junction bases: 5. The CDR3 region is CASSPRTGASYEQYF. CDR3 bases: TGTGCCAGCAGTCCGAGGACAGGGGCCTCCTACGAGCAGTACTTC.

This sequence joins TRBV7-2 and TRBJ1-2, with D uncertain. The CDR3 is made up of 13 amino acids. Germline V gene sequence: CDR1 SGHTA, CDR2 FQGNSA. V was shortened by 5 bases and J by 2 bases, with 9 bases between the two germline ends. DNA of the CDR3: TGTGCCAGCAGCCCTAGACCGAACTATGGCTACACCTTC. Amino acids: CASSPRPNYGYTF. The full variable domain, rest sourced from reference TRBV7-2 and TRBJ1-2, is GAGVSQSPSNKVTEKGKDVELRCDPISGHTALYWYRQSLGQGLEFLIYFQGNSAPDKSGLPSDRFSAERTGGSVSTLTIQRTQQEDSAVYLCASSPRPNYGYTFGSGTRLTVV.

The CDR3 region is CASSLEQGKVNYGYTF. In DNA, the CDR3 is TGTGCCAGCAGCTTAGAGCAGGGTAAAGTCAACTATGGCTACACCTTC. The chain uses TRBV11-2 and TRBJ1-2; tentative D call: TRBD1 (5 bases). The CDR3 has 16 residues. The V end was cut by 0 bases, the J end by 2 bases, with 13 bases between. CDR1 is SGHAT, CDR2 FQNNGV, per germline.

This clone was counted between two and nine times. Sequence at one end of the junction differs from germline and may be a read error. CDR3 sequence reads: CSVDPQGLAGRHF. DNA of the CDR3: TGCAGCGTTGATCCCCAAGGACTAGCGGGACGTCATTTT. This chain connects TRBV29-1 to TRBJ2-3; 12 nucleotides match TRBD2. Per the germline V gene, CDR1 is SQVTM and CDR2 is ANQGSEA. The CDR3 extends over 13 amino acids.

The chain is built from TRBV7-3 and TRBJ1-3, with a weak D call TRBD1 (5 bases). This CDR3 contains 16 residues. With 1 base removed from V and 0 bases from J, the gap between germline ends came to 10 bases. Germline CDR1 is SGHTA and CDR2 is FQGTGA. Here the CDR3 reads CASSLNGHSSGNTIYF. In nucleotides, the CDR3 is TGTGCCAGCAGCTTAAATGGACATAGCTCTGGAAACACCATATATTTT.

The chain combines TRBV6-1 with TRBJ2-3, with D maybe TRBD2 (5 bases). The CDR3 runs to 13 residues. Trimming left V 2 bases short and J 6 bases short, with 9 bases between. Germline V gene data show CDR1 as MNHNS and CDR2 as SASEGT. The CDR3 loop reads CASSELAGDTQYF. The CDR3 DNA follows: TGTGCCAGCAGTGAACTAGCCGGGGATACGCAGTATTTT.

The chain joins TRBV6-5 to TRBJ2-7; TRBD2 agrees at 7 bases. V lost 6 bases, J lost 2 bases, and 10 bases stayed unmatched. Germline CDR1 MNHEY, CDR2 SVGAGI. This CDR3 is built from 15 residues. As DNA, the CDR3 is TGTGCCAGCAGCGACGGGTCTAGCGGTACCTACGAGCAGTACTTC. Its translation: CASSDGSSGTYEQYF.

The chain has TRBV27 and TRBJ1-2, with TRBD1 matching over 10 bases. V shed 6 bases, J shed 6 bases, and the junction held 10 bases outside the gene matches. The length of the CDR3 is 15 residues. Germline CDR1 and CDR2: MNHEY and SMNVEV (reference sequence). The CDR3 bases are TGTGCCAGCAGCCCTACGACAGGGGGCTTCGATGGCTACACCTTC. Encoded protein: CASSPTTGGFDGYTF.

V usage is TRBV10-1 and J usage is TRBJ2-2; 9 bases map to TRBD1. CDR3 length: 16 amino acids. Looked up from germline, CDR1 is WNHNN and CDR2 is SYGVQD (reference sequence). J was trimmed by 3 bases and V by 4 bases; bases with no gene match: 6. The CDR3: CASSGSGTGYTGELFF. The CDR3, as DNA: TGCGCCAGCAGTGGTTCCGGGACAGGGTACACCGGGGAGCTGTTTTTT.

The V and J genes are TRBV6-6 and TRBJ2-7, with 11 bases matching TRBD1. The CDR3 is 14 residues long. Germline V gene lookup returns CDR1 MNHNY and CDR2 SVGAGI (reference sequence). The V and J ends lost 4 bases and 5 bases, in that order; junction bases with no gene match: 4. The CDR3 coding sequence is TGTGCCAGCAGTTCGGGACAGGGGGTCAACGAGCAGTACTTC. The encoded protein is CASSSGQGVNEQYF.